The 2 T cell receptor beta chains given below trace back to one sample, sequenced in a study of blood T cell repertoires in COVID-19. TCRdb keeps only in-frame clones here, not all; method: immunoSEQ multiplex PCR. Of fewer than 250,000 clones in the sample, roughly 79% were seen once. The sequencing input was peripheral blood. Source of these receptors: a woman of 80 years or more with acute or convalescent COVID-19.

CDR3 nucleotide sequence: TGTGCCAGCCGAGACACCTTAAAATCCTACGAGCAGTACTTC. Translation gives CASRDTLKSYEQYF. The V and J genes are TRBV11-2 and TRBJ2-7, with unresolved D. The CDR3 spans 14 residues. CDR1 and CDR2 (germline): SGHAT, FQNNGV. V was pared by 8 bases and J by 1 base, with 15 bases between.

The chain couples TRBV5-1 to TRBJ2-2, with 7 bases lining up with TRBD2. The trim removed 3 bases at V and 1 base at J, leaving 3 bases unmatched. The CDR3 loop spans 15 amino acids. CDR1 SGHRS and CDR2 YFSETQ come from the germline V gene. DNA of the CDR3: TGCGCCAGCAGCTGGGCTAGCGGGAACACCGGGGAGCTGTTTTTT. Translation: CASSWASGNTGELFF.